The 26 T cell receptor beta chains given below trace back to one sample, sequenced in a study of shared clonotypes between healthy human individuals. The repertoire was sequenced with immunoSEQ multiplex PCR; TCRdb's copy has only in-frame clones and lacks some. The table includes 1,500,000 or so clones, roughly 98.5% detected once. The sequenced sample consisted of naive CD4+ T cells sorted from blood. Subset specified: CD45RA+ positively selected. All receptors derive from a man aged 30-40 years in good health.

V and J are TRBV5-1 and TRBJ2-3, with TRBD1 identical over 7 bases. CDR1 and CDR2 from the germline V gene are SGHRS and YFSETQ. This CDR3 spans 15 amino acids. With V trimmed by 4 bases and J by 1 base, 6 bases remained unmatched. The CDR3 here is CASSVTGAGTDTQYF. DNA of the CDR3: TGCGCCAGCAGCGTTACAGGGGCGGGCACAGATACGCAGTATTTT.

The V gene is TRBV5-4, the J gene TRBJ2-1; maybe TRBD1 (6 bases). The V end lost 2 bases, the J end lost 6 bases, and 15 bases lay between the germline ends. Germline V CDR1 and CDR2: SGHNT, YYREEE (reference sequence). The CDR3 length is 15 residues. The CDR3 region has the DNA TGTGCCAGCAGCTTTGGGGCAGGGGTTGGCAATGAGCAGTTCTTC. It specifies CASSFGAGVGNEQFF.

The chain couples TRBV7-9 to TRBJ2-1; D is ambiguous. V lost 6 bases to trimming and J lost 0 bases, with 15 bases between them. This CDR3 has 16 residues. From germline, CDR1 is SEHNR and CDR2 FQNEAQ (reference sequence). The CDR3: CASRPLGKSSYNEQFF. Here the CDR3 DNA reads TGTGCCAGCAGACCCCTGGGCAAGAGCTCCTACAATGAGCAGTTCTTC. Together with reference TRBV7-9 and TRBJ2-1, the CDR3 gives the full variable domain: DTGVSQNPRHKITKRGQNVTFRCDPISEHNRLYWYRQTLGQGPEFLTYFQNEAQLEKSRLLSDRFSAERPKGSFSTLEIQRTEQGDSAMYLCASRPLGKSSYNEQFFGPGTRLTVL.

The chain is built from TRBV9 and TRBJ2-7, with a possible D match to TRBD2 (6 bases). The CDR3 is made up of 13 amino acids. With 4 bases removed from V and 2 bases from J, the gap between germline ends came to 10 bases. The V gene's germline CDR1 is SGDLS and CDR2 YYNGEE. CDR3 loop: CASSPRLAYEQYF. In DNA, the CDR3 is TGTGCCAGCAGCCCAAGACTAGCCTACGAGCAGTACTTC.

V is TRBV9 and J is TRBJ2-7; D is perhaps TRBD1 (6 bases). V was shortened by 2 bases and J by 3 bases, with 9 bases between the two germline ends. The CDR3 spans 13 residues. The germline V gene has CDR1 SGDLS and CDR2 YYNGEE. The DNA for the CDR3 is TGTGCCAGCAGCGTCCAACAGGGCTACGAGCAGTACTTC. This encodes CASSVQQGYEQYF.

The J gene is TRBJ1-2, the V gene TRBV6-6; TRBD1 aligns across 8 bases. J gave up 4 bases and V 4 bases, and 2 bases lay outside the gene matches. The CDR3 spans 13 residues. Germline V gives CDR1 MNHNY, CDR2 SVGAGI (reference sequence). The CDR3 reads CASSSGQGYGYTF. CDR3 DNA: TGTGCCAGCAGTTCCGGACAGGGCTATGGCTACACCTTC.

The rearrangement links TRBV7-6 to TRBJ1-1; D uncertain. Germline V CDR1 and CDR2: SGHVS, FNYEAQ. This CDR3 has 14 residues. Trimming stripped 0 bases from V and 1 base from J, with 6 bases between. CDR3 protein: CASSLAGKNTEAFF. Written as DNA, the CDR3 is TGTGCCAGCAGCTTAGCTGGCAAGAACACTGAAGCTTTCTTT.

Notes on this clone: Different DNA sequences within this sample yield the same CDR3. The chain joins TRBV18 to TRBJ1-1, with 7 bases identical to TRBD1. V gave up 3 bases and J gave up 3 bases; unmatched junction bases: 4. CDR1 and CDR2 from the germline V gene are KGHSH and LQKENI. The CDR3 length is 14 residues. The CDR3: CASSPRTGDTEAFF. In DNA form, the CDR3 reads TGTGCCAGCTCACCCCGGACAGGTGACACTGAAGCTTTCTTT.

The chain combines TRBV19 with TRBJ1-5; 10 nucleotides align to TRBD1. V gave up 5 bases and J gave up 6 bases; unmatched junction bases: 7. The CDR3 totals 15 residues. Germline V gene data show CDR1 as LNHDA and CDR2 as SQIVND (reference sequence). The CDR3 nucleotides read TGTGCCAGTAGTTTCCGGGACAGGGGTACTCAGCCCCAGCATTTT. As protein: CASSFRDRGTQPQHF.

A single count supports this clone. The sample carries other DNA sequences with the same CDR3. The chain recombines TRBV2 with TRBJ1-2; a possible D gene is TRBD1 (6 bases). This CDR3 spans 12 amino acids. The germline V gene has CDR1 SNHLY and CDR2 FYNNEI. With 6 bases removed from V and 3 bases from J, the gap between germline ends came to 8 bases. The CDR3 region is CASRRQDYGYTF. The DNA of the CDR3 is TGTGCCAGCAGGAGACAGGACTATGGCTACACCTTC.

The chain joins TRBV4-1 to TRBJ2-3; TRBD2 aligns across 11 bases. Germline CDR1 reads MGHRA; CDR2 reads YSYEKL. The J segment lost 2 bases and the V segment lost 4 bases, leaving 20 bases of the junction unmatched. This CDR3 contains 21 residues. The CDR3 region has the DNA TGCGCCAGCAGCCCACGAGGGGTACCATCGCGACTAGCGGGACCCACAGATACGCAGTATTTT. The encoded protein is CASSPRGVPSRLAGPTDTQYF.

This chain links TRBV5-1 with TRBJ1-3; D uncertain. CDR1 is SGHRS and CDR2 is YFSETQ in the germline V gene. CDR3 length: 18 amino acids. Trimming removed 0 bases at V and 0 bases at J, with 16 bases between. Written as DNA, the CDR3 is TGCGCCAGCAGCTTGGACACCAACTACCGATTCTCTGGAAACACCATATATTTT. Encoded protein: CASSLDTNYRFSGNTIYF. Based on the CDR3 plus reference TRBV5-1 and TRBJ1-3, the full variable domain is KAGVTQTPRYLIKTRGQQVTLSCSPISGHRSVSWYQQTPGQGLQFLFEYFSETQRNKGNFPGRFSGRQFSNSRSEMNVSTLELGDSALYLCASSLDTNYRFSGNTIYFGEGSWLTVV.

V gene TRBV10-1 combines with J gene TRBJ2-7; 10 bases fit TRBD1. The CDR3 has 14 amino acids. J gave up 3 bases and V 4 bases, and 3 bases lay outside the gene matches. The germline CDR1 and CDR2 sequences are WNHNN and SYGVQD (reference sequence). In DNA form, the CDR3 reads TGCGCCAGCAGTGTGGACAGGGGGAACTACGAGCAGTACTTC. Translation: CASSVDRGNYEQYF.

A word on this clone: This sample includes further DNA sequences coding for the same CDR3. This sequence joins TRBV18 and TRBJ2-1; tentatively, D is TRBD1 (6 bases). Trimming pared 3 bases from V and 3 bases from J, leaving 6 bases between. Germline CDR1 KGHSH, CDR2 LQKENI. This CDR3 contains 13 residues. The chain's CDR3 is CASSPTGYNEQFF. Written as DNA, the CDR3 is TGTGCCAGCTCACCGACAGGCTACAATGAGCAGTTCTTC.

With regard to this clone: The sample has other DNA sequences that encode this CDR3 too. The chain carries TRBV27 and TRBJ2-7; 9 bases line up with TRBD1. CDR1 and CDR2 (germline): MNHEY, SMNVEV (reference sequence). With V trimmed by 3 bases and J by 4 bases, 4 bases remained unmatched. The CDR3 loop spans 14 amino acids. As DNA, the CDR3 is TGTGCCAGCAGTTTTCGGGACAGGGATTACGAGCAGTACTTC. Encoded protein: CASSFRDRDYEQYF.

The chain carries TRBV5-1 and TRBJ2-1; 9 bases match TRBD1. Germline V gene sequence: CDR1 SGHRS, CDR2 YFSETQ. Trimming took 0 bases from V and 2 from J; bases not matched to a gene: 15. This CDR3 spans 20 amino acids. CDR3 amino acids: CASSLGANRGTGRTYNEQFF. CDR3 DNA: TGCGCCAGCAGCTTGGGGGCAAACCGTGGGACAGGGAGAACCTACAATGAGCAGTTCTTC. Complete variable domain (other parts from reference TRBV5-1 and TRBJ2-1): KAGVTQTPRYLIKTRGQQVTLSCSPISGHRSVSWYQQTPGQGLQFLFEYFSETQRNKGNFPGRFSGRQFSNSRSEMNVSTLELGDSALYLCASSLGANRGTGRTYNEQFFGPGTRLTVL.

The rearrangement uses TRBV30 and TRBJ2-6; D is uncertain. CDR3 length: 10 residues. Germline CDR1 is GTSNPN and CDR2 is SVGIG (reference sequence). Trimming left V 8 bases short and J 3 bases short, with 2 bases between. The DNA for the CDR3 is TGTGCCCATGGGGCCAACGTCCTGACTTTC. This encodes CAHGANVLTF. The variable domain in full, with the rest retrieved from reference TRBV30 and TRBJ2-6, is SQTIHQWPATLVQPVGSPLSLECTVEGTSNPNLYWYRQAAGRGLQLLFYSVGIGQISSEVPQNLSASRPQDRQFILSSKKLLLSDSGFYLCAHGANVLTFGAGSRLTVL.

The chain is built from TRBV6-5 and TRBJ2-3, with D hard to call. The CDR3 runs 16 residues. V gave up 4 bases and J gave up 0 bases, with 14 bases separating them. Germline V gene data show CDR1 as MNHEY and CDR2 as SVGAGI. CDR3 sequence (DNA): TGTGCCAGCAGTTCTCTAAAGGGTACTAGCACAGATACGCAGTATTTT. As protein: CASSSLKGTSTDTQYF.

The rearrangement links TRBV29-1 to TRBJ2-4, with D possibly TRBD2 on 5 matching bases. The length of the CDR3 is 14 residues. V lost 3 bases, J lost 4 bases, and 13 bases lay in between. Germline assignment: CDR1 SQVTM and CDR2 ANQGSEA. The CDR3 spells CSVEGSAKKNIQYF. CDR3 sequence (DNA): TGCAGCGTTGAGGGGAGTGCCAAAAAAAACATTCAGTACTTC.

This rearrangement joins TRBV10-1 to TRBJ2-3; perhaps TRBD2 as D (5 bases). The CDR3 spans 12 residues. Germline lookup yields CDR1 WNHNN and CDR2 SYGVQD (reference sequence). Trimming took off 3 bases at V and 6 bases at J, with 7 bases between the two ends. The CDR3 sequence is CASSDSGDTQYF. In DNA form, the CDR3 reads TGCGCCAGCAGTGACTCGGGGGATACGCAGTATTTT.

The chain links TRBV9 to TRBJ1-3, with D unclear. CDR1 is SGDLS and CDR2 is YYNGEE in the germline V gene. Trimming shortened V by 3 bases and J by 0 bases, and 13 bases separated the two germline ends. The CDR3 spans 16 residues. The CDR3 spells CASSALAADSGNTIYF. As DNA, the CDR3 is TGTGCCAGCAGCGCGCTGGCAGCAGACTCTGGAAACACCATATATTTT.

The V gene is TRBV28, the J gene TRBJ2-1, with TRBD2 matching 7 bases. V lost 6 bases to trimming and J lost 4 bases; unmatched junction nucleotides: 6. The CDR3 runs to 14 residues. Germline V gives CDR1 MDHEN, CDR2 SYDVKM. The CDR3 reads CASRGAGEYNEQFF. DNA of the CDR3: TGTGCCAGCAGGGGCGCGGGAGAGTACAATGAGCAGTTCTTC.

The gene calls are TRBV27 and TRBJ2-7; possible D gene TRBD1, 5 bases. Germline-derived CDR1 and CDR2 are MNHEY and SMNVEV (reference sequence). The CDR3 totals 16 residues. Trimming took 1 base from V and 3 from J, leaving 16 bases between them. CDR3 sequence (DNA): TGTGCCAGCAGTTTATTAGGGCAGGGAAGTAACTACGAGCAGTACTTC. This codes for CASSLLGQGSNYEQYF.

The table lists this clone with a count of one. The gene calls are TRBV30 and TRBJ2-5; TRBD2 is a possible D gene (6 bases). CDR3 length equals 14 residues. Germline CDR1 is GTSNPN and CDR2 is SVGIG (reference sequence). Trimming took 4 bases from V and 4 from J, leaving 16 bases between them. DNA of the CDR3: TGTGCCTGGATAGGGGTTAGCGGTGGAGAGACCCAGTACTTC. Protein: CAWIGVSGGETQYF.

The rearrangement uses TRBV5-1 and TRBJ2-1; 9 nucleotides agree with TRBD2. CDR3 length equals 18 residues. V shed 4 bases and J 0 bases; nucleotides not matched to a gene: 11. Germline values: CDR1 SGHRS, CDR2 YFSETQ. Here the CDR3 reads CASSRLNGLASSYNEQFF. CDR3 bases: TGCGCCAGCAGCCGACTTAACGGACTAGCGTCCTCCTACAATGAGCAGTTCTTC.

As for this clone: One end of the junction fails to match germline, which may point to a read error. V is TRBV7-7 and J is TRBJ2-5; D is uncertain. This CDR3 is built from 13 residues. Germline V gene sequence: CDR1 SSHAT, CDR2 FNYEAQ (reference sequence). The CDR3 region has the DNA TGTGCTAGCAGCTGGGTGCGTCAAGGAGCCCAGTACTTC. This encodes CASSWVRQGAQYF.